This TCR beta chain was documented in a study of blood T cells in healthy people across ages. The authors ran a second PCR of about 6 to 11 cycles using a sample-barcoded 5' primer and a J-beta primer mix. TCRdb passed the 5' RACE reads through MiXCR, listing each CDR3 protein once. The table has more than 1.4 million distinct CDR3 sequences, around two fifths seen once; the top ten hold 7.9%. Concerning this clonotype: With a much larger clone just one base away, this may be a read error.

Germline V gives CDR1 SGHVS, CDR2 FNYEAQ. The CDR3 extends over 17 amino acids. Sequencing input: blood. This clonotype was obtained from a woman aged 18-29 years in good health. V and J are TRBV7-6 and TRBJ1-3, with D tentatively TRBD1 (6 bases). The CDR3 region has the DNA TGTCCCAGCAGCTTAGGGGGACGGGGCGGCTCTGGAAACACCATATATTTT. This codes for CPSSLGGRGGSGNTIYF.